The 14 T cell receptor beta chains below all came from one sample that was sequenced in a study of control samples from healthy donors and cancer patients. Clones were read by immunoSEQ multiplex PCR, and TCRdb kept only the in-frame ones, dropping some. The data contain 100,000 to 150,000 clones, around 86% of them singletons. The sequenced sample was blood. These receptors were taken from a man in his forties in good health.

This chain joins TRBV14 and TRBJ2-2; TRBD1 agrees at 7 bases. Looked up from germline, CDR1 is SGHDN and CDR2 is FVKESK. The trim removed 4 bases at V and 3 bases at J, leaving 2 bases unmatched. CDR3 length: 14 amino acids. DNA of the CDR3: TGTGCCAGCAGCCGACAGGGTTACACCGGGGAGCTGTTTTTT. This encodes CASSRQGYTGELFF.

V is TRBV11-3 and J is TRBJ2-5; possible D gene TRBD1, 6 bases. Germline lookup yields CDR1 SGHNT and CDR2 YENEEA. The CDR3 is 14 amino acids. V was shortened by 5 bases and J by 1 base, with 11 bases between the two germline ends. DNA of the CDR3: TGTGCCAGCAGCCGGGTCAGGGGCCAAGAGACCCAGTACTTC. It yields the protein CASSRVRGQETQYF.

The CDR3 here is CASYGNYGYTF. Written as DNA, the CDR3 is TGTGCCAGCTACGGGAACTATGGCTACACCTTC. The rearrangement links TRBV12-3 or TRBV12-4 to TRBJ1-2, with no clear D. V lost 8 bases and J 2 bases, leaving 6 bases between the germline ends. The length of the CDR3 is 11 residues.

The rearrangement uses TRBV9 and TRBJ1-2, with D unresolved. The germline CDR1 and CDR2 sequences are SGDLS and YYNGEE. The CDR3 has 15 amino acids. V shed 4 bases and J shed 4 bases, with 17 bases lying between them. The CDR3, as DNA: TGTGCCAGCAGCCCGCGTCCGGGCGGGAGCTATGGCTACACCTTC. It is translated as CASSPRPGGSYGYTF.

This chain joins TRBV2 and TRBJ2-7; TRBD1 might be the D (7 bases). V was trimmed by 1 base and J by 7 bases, leaving 23 bases between them. CDR1 is SNHLY, CDR2 FYNNEI, per germline. This CDR3 comprises 17 residues. The CDR3 bases are TGTGCCAGCAGTGAAGAGGGGGACAGCCGGACGCGGGAAGAGCAGTACTTC. Amino acid sequence: CASSEEGDSRTREEQYF.

The J gene is TRBJ2-5, the V gene TRBV6-4; D unclear. The CDR3 length is 11 residues. Between the trimmed V and J ends, which lost 2 bases and 2 bases, there was a span of 0 bases. CDR1 and CDR2 from the germline V gene are MRHNA and SNTAGT. CDR3: CASSDQETQYF. The CDR3 DNA reads TGTGCCAGCAGTGACCAAGAGACCCAGTACTTC.

The chain joins TRBV19 to TRBJ2-1; D is undetermined. Germline V lookup: CDR1 LNHDA, CDR2 SQIVND (reference sequence). The CDR3 runs 14 residues. Trimming pared 7 bases from V and 0 bases from J, leaving 10 bases between. This CDR3 is CASTLLGSYNEQFF. The CDR3 nucleotides are TGTGCCAGTACCCTCCTCGGCTCCTACAATGAGCAGTTCTTC.

The V call is TRBV27, the J call TRBJ1-4, with D uncertain. Germline V lookup: CDR1 MNHEY, CDR2 SMNVEV (reference sequence). The CDR3 is 14 residues long. The V gene lost 5 bases and the J gene lost 2 bases, with 9 bases spanning the gap. CDR3 bases: TGTGCCAGCAGTCTCACTGGTACTAATGAAAAACTGTTTTTT. Amino acids: CASSLTGTNEKLFF.

The rearrangement uses TRBV7-3 and TRBJ2-7; 8 bases align to TRBD1. After removal of 5 bases from V and 0 bases from J, the junction contained 9 bases not matched to a gene. CDR1 and CDR2 from the germline V gene are SGHTA and FQGTGA. The CDR3 totals 16 residues. The CDR3 coding sequence is TGTGCCAGCAGCCCAGAGGGACAGGTCAGCTCCTACGAGCAGTACTTC. This translates into CASSPEGQVSSYEQYF.

The chain combines TRBV7-8 with TRBJ1-5; no reliable D call. CDR1 and CDR2 (germline): SGHVS, FQNEAQ. V lost 0 bases, J lost 4 bases, and 13 bases lay in between. The CDR3 totals 16 residues. CDR3 in amino acids: CASSLARVRSNQPQHF. The CDR3 coding sequence is TGTGCCAGCAGCTTAGCCCGTGTCAGGTCGAATCAGCCCCAGCATTTT.

The chain carries TRBV7-2 and TRBJ1-1; TRBD1 matches at 8 bases. The V gene end was trimmed by 4 bases and the J gene end by 1 base; junction bases not matched to a gene: 17. CDR1 is SGHTA and CDR2 is FQGNSA in the germline V gene. The CDR3 loop spans 19 amino acids. The CDR3 region is CASSSSYMQGANRNTEAFF. The DNA for the CDR3 is TGTGCCAGCAGCTCCTCCTACATGCAGGGGGCAAATCGGAACACTGAAGCTTTCTTT.

Points on this clone: One end of the junction is discordant with germline, which a read error may explain. The chain recombines TRBV27 with TRBJ1-4, with TRBD1 matching 9 bases. The length of the CDR3 is 13 residues. CDR1 is MNHEY, CDR2 SMNVEV, per germline (reference sequence). In nucleotides, the CDR3 is TGTGCCAGCAGTTTATCCTACAGGGGGCGATGGCGTTTT. Protein sequence: CASSLSYRGRWRF.

The J gene is TRBJ2-3, the V gene TRBV29-1; either TRBD1 or TRBD2 may supply D (7 bases each). V lost 7 bases and J 2 bases, leaving 19 bases between the germline ends. This CDR3 region has 15 residues. Per the germline V gene, CDR1 is SQVTM and CDR2 is ANQGSEA. CDR3 nucleotide sequence: TGCAGCGCTACCCAGGGGGGGAAGTACACAGATACGCAGTATTTT. It codes for CSATQGGKYTDTQYF.

The J gene is TRBJ2-5, the V gene TRBV6-2 or TRBV6-3; unclear D gene. The CDR3 covers 13 residues. Germline loops: CDR1 MNHEY, CDR2 SVGEGT. V lost 3 bases and J lost 2, with 7 bases in between. CDR3 sequence: CASSYGEQETQYF. The CDR3 DNA reads TGTGCCAGCAGTTATGGAGAGCAAGAGACCCAGTACTTC.